This passage covers 19 T cell receptor beta chains from one sample sequenced in a study of T cell responses to AZD1222 COVID-19 vaccine. Clones were sequenced by immunoSEQ multiplex PCR, and TCRdb holds only the in-frame ones, with some missing. This sample has around 210,000 clones; around 94% occur once, and the top ten carry over 1.5%. Source: peripheral blood, taken 28 days after the second dose of the MenACWY control vaccine. The receptors shown here come from an adult who received the MenACWY meningococcal vaccine as a control.

This chain connects TRBV18 to TRBJ1-2, with TRBD1 identical over 10 bases. Losses at the gene ends were 3 bases for V and 11 bases for J; bases not matched to a gene: 3. The CDR3 has 12 residues. In germline, CDR1 is KGHSH, CDR2 LQKENI. The CDR3: CASSPVGQGYTF. In nucleotides, the CDR3 is TGTGCCAGCTCACCTGTGGGACAGGGGTACACCTTC.

The chain joins TRBV2 to TRBJ1-2; 12 bases match TRBD1. V gave up 4 bases and J gave up 5 bases; unmatched junction bases: 2. CDR3 length: 14 residues. CDR1 is SNHLY and CDR2 is FYNNEI in the germline V gene. The CDR3 DNA follows: TGTGCCAGCAGTGGGGACAGGGGGCTATATGGCTACACCTTC. This gives the protein CASSGDRGLYGYTF.

V and J are TRBV9 and TRBJ2-7; 11 bases are a match to TRBD1. V lost 3 bases, J lost 0 bases, and 2 bases stayed unmatched. Germline V gene data show CDR1 as SGDLS and CDR2 as YYNGEE. The CDR3 totals 15 residues. The CDR3 DNA follows: TGTGCCAGCAGCGCCGGGACAGGGGGCTCCTACGAGCAGTACTTC. This encodes CASSAGTGGSYEQYF. The variable domain in full, completed from reference TRBV9 and TRBJ2-7, reads DSGVTQTPKHLITATGQRVTLRCSPRSGDLSVYWYQQSLDQGLQFLIQYYNGEERAKGNILERFSAQQFPDLHSELNLSSLELGDSALYFCASSAGTGGSYEQYFGPGTRLTVT.

The genes are TRBV6-5 and TRBJ1-2; D gene uncertain. The V and J ends lost 6 bases and 7 bases respectively, with 15 bases between them. Germline CDR1 reads MNHEY; CDR2 reads SVGAGI. The CDR3 is made up of 13 amino acids. The CDR3 sequence: CASRPFLVAGYTF. In nucleotides, the CDR3 is TGTGCCAGCAGGCCCTTCCTAGTAGCTGGCTACACCTTC.

CDR3 sequence reads: CASSLLAGSYEQYF. The CDR3 bases are TGCGCCAGCAGCTTACTAGCGGGGTCCTACGAGCAGTACTTC. The genes are TRBV5-1 and TRBJ2-7; TRBD2 matches 10 bases. V lost 2 bases and J lost 1; bases outside the gene matches: 0. The germline V gene has CDR1 SGHRS and CDR2 YFSETQ. The CDR3 spans 14 residues.

The J gene is TRBJ2-2, the V gene TRBV18, with a possible D match to TRBD1 (7 bases). Trimming left V 6 bases short and J 4 bases short, with 12 bases between. Germline lookup yields CDR1 KGHSH and CDR2 LQKENI. The CDR3 extends over 14 amino acids. The CDR3 spells CASSRDSLTGELFF. In DNA form, the CDR3 reads TGTGCCAGCTCGCGGGACAGCCTCACCGGGGAGCTGTTTTTT.

This chain joins TRBV3-1 (or the pseudogene TRBV3-2) and TRBJ2-1; 8 nucleotides line up with TRBD2. Germline values: CDR1 LGHDT, CDR2 YNNKEL (reference sequence). With V trimmed by 3 bases and J by 2 bases, 0 bases remained unmatched. The CDR3 length is 14 residues. CDR3 sequence reads: CASSQRGAYNEQFF. The DNA for the CDR3 is TGTGCCAGCAGCCAGCGGGGGGCCTACAATGAGCAGTTCTTC.

This chain links TRBV4-1 with TRBJ1-1; D remains unclear. Germline values: CDR1 MGHRA, CDR2 YSYEKL. There are 15 residues in the CDR3. Trimming pared 4 bases from V and 1 base from J, leaving 13 bases between. The CDR3 reads CASSPGMGWNTEAFF. CDR3 in DNA: TGCGCCAGCAGCCCGGGCATGGGGTGGAACACTGAAGCTTTCTTT.

The V call is TRBV2, the J call TRBJ1-2; no definite D call. The CDR3 has 12 amino acids. Germline V CDR1 and CDR2: SNHLY, FYNNEI. Trimming took 6 bases from V and 6 from J, leaving 11 bases between them. The chain's CDR3 is CASRRRSDGYTF. The DNA of the CDR3 is TGTGCCAGCAGACGCAGGTCAGATGGCTACACCTTC.

This chain joins TRBV5-5 and TRBJ1-5; the match to TRBD1 covers 7 bases. The CDR3 runs to 15 residues. The J segment lost 4 bases and the V segment lost 3 bases, leaving 7 bases of the junction unmatched. CDR1 is SGHKS and CDR2 is YYEKEE in the germline V gene (reference sequence). This CDR3 is CASSSQTGLNQPQHF. DNA for the CDR3: TGTGCCAGCAGCTCACAGACAGGGCTTAATCAGCCCCAGCATTTT.

The J gene is TRBJ2-2, the V gene TRBV19, with TRBD2 matching over 9 bases. Germline V gene sequence: CDR1 LNHDA, CDR2 SQIVND (reference sequence). Trimming took 5 bases from V and 1 from J; bases not matched to a gene: 5. This CDR3 spans 16 amino acids. The CDR3: CASSSIAGVNTGELFF. CDR3 bases: TGTGCCAGTAGTTCGATAGCGGGGGTGAACACCGGGGAGCTGTTTTTT. The entire variable domain, with the rest obtained from reference TRBV19 and TRBJ2-2, is as follows: DGGITQSPKYLFRKEGQNVTLSCEQNLNHDAMYWYRQDPGQGLRLIYYSQIVNDFQKGDIAEGYSVSREKKESFPLTVTSAQKNPTAFYLCASSSIAGVNTGELFFGEGSRLTVL.

The chain is built from TRBV3-1 (or the pseudogene TRBV3-2) and TRBJ2-7; 10 nucleotides match TRBD1. V was clipped by 5 bases and J by 3 bases; unmatched bases: 7. Germline loops: CDR1 LGHDT, CDR2 YNNKEL (reference sequence). The CDR3 runs 15 residues. CDR3 in amino acids: CASSGRDRGIYEQYF. CDR3 coding DNA: TGTGCCAGCAGCGGCCGGGACAGGGGAATCTACGAGCAGTACTTC.

The chain couples TRBV7-3 to TRBJ2-1; D is unresolved. The CDR3 consists of 15 residues. CDR1 and CDR2 from the germline V gene are SGHTA and FQGTGA. Trimming removed 5 bases at V and 3 bases at J, with 14 bases between. In nucleotides, the CDR3 is TGTGCCAGCAGCCGCAGCAATACTGACTACAATGAGCAGTTCTTC. It is translated as CASSRSNTDYNEQFF. Full variable domain (rest looked up from reference TRBV7-3 and TRBJ2-1): GAGVSQTPSNKVTEKGKYVELRCDPISGHTALYWYRQSLGQGPEFLIYFQGTGAADDSGLPNDRFFAVRPEGSVSTLKIQRTERGDSAVYLCASSRSNTDYNEQFFGPGTRLTVL.

The genes are TRBV9 and TRBJ1-1; D is possibly TRBD1 (5 bases). Germline V lookup: CDR1 SGDLS, CDR2 YYNGEE. The V gene lost 0 bases and the J gene lost 7 bases, with 13 bases spanning the gap. The CDR3 has 14 amino acids. The CDR3 is CASSVASGTGEAFF. In nucleotides, the CDR3 is TGTGCCAGCAGCGTAGCGAGCGGGACCGGTGAAGCTTTCTTT.

V is TRBV25-1 and J is TRBJ1-1; D remains unclear. Trimming stripped 6 bases from V and 7 bases from J, with 9 bases between. Germline V gene data show CDR1 as MGHDK and CDR2 as SYGVNS. The CDR3 length is 11 residues. This chain's CDR3 is CASRAGVEAFF. DNA of the CDR3: TGTGCCAGCAGGGCTGGGGTTGAAGCTTTCTTT.

The rearrangement joins TRBV5-6 to TRBJ2-7; 12 nucleotides align to TRBD1. After removal of 4 bases from V and 5 bases from J, the junction contained 10 bases not matched to a gene. CDR1 is SGHDT and CDR2 is YYEEEE in the germline V gene. The CDR3 totals 16 residues. CDR3 nucleotides: TGTGCCAGCAGCCTCGGCGGGGACAGGGGGCCCAACGAGCAGTACTTC. Amino acid sequence: CASSLGGDRGPNEQYF.

The CDR3 nucleotides read TGTGCCAGCTTGAGACAGGGTATCATGAACACTGAAGCTTTCTTT. Translating gives CASLRQGIMNTEAFF. The chain is built from TRBV27 and TRBJ1-1; 7 bases line up with TRBD1. CDR3 length: 15 residues. Germline trimming cut 8 bases from V and 0 bases from J; bases unmatched to any gene: 9. Looked up from germline, CDR1 is MNHEY and CDR2 is SMNVEV (reference sequence).

The V gene is TRBV28, the J gene TRBJ2-7; D remains unclear. V lost 5 bases to trimming and J lost 2 bases, with 13 bases between them. CDR3 length equals 14 residues. The germline V gene has CDR1 MDHEN and CDR2 SYDVKM. This CDR3 reads CASSPRDTAYEQYF. The CDR3 DNA follows: TGTGCCAGCAGTCCCCGAGACACGGCCTACGAGCAGTACTTC.

This chain links TRBV29-1 with TRBJ2-1; 10 bases fit TRBD1. The CDR3 is made up of 15 amino acids. Trimming took 4 bases from V and 5 from J; bases not matched to a gene: 8. The V gene's germline CDR1 is SQVTM and CDR2 ANQGSEA. The CDR3 DNA sequence: TGCAGCGTTGGAAGAGAAGGGACAGGGGACAATGAGCAGTTCTTC. This translates into CSVGREGTGDNEQFF.